One and the same sample provided the 21 T cell receptor beta chains below, sequenced in a study of control samples from healthy donors and cancer patients. TCRdb's copy holds only in-frame clones and misses some; the assay was immunoSEQ multiplex PCR. The sample shows some 120,000 clones, about 92% of them seen only once. The source material was PBMCs. These receptors were collected from a man in his fifties or sixties with head and neck cancer.

The chain joins TRBV9 to TRBJ2-2; D unclear. The length of the CDR3 is 17 residues. Germline lookup yields CDR1 SGDLS and CDR2 YYNGEE. Trimming shortened V by 0 bases and J by 2 bases, and 14 bases separated the two germline ends. CDR3 coding DNA: TGTGCCAGCAGCGTAGAGGGCCCCGGACCAAACACCGGGGAGCTGTTTTTT. Translation gives CASSVEGPGPNTGELFF.

This clone was counted a single time. J is TRBJ1-5 and V is TRBV6-5; D remains ambiguous. The ends were cut back, 5 bases at V and 1 base at J, with 12 bases in the middle. This CDR3 is built from 15 residues. Per the germline V gene, CDR1 is MNHEY and CDR2 is SVGAGI. CDR3 sequence: CASSPFRSSNQPQHF. In DNA, the CDR3 is TGTGCCAGCAGTCCCTTCAGATCAAGCAATCAGCCCCAGCATTTT.

The gene calls are TRBV11-2 and TRBJ1-1; D is undetermined. Trimming pared 5 bases from V and 0 bases from J, leaving 13 bases between. The germline gives CDR1 SGHAT, CDR2 FQNNGV. This CDR3 contains 15 residues. CDR3 coding DNA: TGTGCCAGCAGCCCCTCCCCGACGGTGAACACTGAAGCTTTCTTT. Its protein is CASSPSPTVNTEAFF.

The sample holds one count of this clone. The rearrangement uses TRBV7-8 and TRBJ1-2; possibly TRBD1 for D (5 bases). This CDR3 comprises 16 residues. Deletions cut 3 bases from V and 0 bases from J, with 14 bases between. Germline V lookup: CDR1 SGHVS, CDR2 FQNEAQ. The CDR3 DNA sequence: TGTGCCAGCAGCTTCTCCGGGACTGCACCTAACTATGGCTACACCTTC. Translation gives CASSFSGTAPNYGYTF.

CDR3 in amino acids: CASSSQTGGGYGYTF. DNA of the CDR3: TGTGCCAGCAGTTCCCAGACAGGGGGGGGCTATGGCTACACCTTC. The chain joins TRBV6-6 to TRBJ1-2, with 9 positions matching TRBD1. CDR1 is MNHNY, CDR2 SVGAGI, per germline (reference sequence). The CDR3 loop spans 15 amino acids. V lost 4 bases to trimming and J lost 4 bases; unmatched junction nucleotides: 7.

V and J are TRBV7-2 and TRBJ1-3, with D maybe TRBD1 (5 bases). Germline loops: CDR1 SGHTA, CDR2 FQGNSA. V lost 1 base and J lost 0, with 7 bases in between. This CDR3 has 15 amino acids. The CDR3 DNA reads as TGTGCCAGCAGCTTAGGGGACGTCTCTGGAAACACCATATATTTT. This sequence encodes CASSLGDVSGNTIYF.

J is TRBJ1-3 and V is TRBV5-4; D not resolved. V was shortened by 1 base and J by 0 bases, with 5 bases between the two germline ends. Germline V gene sequence: CDR1 SGHNT, CDR2 YYREEE (reference sequence). This CDR3 spans 14 amino acids. The CDR3 bases are TGTGCCAGCAGCTTGTCCACCTCTGGAAACACCATATATTTT. Its translation: CASSLSTSGNTIYF.

The CDR3 DNA sequence: TGTGCCAGCAGCTTGGAGGGCTATGCCTACGAGCAGTACTTC. As protein: CASSLEGYAYEQYF. The V and J genes are TRBV5-6 and TRBJ2-7; D is uncertain. The V end was cut by 0 bases, the J end by 2 bases, with 9 bases between. Germline V gene data show CDR1 as SGHDT and CDR2 as YYEEEE. This CDR3 region has 14 residues.

V and J are TRBV5-1 and TRBJ1-4; TRBD1 matches at 7 bases. The germline V gene encodes CDR1 SGHRS and CDR2 YFSETQ. V was clipped by 4 bases and J by 0 bases; unmatched bases: 6. CDR3 length: 16 residues. CDR3 nucleotides: TGCGCCAGCAGCGCGGGACAGACAGCAACTAATGAAAAACTGTTTTTT. Protein sequence: CASSAGQTATNEKLFF. The full variable domain, with the rest looked up from reference TRBV5-1 and TRBJ1-4, is KAGVTQTPRYLIKTRGQQVTLSCSPISGHRSVSWYQQTPGQGLQFLFEYFSETQRNKGNFPGRFSGRQFSNSRSEMNVSTLELGDSALYLCASSAGQTATNEKLFFGSGTQLSVL.

V usage is TRBV5-1 and J usage is TRBJ1-2, with D possibly TRBD1 on 6 matching bases. Trimming took off 4 bases at V and 5 bases at J, with 15 bases between the two ends. The CDR3 consists of 14 residues. CDR1 and CDR2 from the germline V gene are SGHRS and YFSETQ. DNA for the CDR3: TGCGCCAGCAGCCCCGGACAGACCTCATATGGCTACACCTTC. Translating gives CASSPGQTSYGYTF. The entire variable domain, with the rest obtained from reference TRBV5-1 and TRBJ1-2, is as follows: KAGVTQTPRYLIKTRGQQVTLSCSPISGHRSVSWYQQTPGQGLQFLFEYFSETQRNKGNFPGRFSGRQFSNSRSEMNVSTLELGDSALYLCASSPGQTSYGYTFGSGTRLTVV.

The chain links TRBV18 to TRBJ2-7, with TRBD1 as a possible D gene (7 bases). This CDR3 contains 15 residues. V lost 0 bases, J lost 6 bases, and 15 bases lay in between. CDR1 is KGHSH, CDR2 LQKENI, per germline. CDR3 nucleotides: TGTGCCAGCTCACCACCGACAGGGAGGTCGGTCGAGCAGTACTTC. Translated: CASSPPTGRSVEQYF.

The chain links TRBV5-6 to TRBJ1-6; D perhaps matches TRBD1 (5 bases). The CDR3 spans 17 residues. CDR1 is SGHDT, CDR2 YYEEEE, per germline. V was trimmed by 2 bases and J by 0 bases, leaving 12 bases between them. The DNA for the CDR3 is TGTGCCAGCAGCTTCTGGGTTGGGGCCTCCTATAATTCACCCCTCCACTTT. It encodes CASSFWVGASYNSPLHF.

The chain links TRBV7-3 to TRBJ1-2, with TRBD1 identical over 7 bases. V shed 5 bases and J 2 bases; nucleotides not matched to a gene: 8. This CDR3 has 15 amino acids. Looked up from germline, CDR1 is SGHTA and CDR2 is FQGTGA. The CDR3 is CASSQGAGGNYGYTF. The DNA for the CDR3 is TGTGCCAGCAGCCAAGGGGCAGGGGGGAACTATGGCTACACCTTC. Looking up the rest from reference TRBV7-3 and TRBJ1-2 gives the full variable domain: GAGVSQTPSNKVTEKGKYVELRCDPISGHTALYWYRQSLGQGPEFLIYFQGTGAADDSGLPNDRFFAVRPEGSVSTLKIQRTERGDSAVYLCASSQGAGGNYGYTFGSGTRLTVV.

The genes are TRBV7-2 and TRBJ2-7; TRBD1 is a possible D gene (6 bases). The V end was cut by 6 bases, the J end by 0 bases, with 12 bases between. Germline lookup yields CDR1 SGHTA and CDR2 FQGNSA. This CDR3 is built from 14 residues. CDR3 protein: CASRKGRGSYEQYF. CDR3 sequence (DNA): TGTGCCAGCAGGAAAGGCAGGGGCTCCTACGAGCAGTACTTC.

The chain is built from TRBV6-2 or TRBV6-3 and TRBJ2-7; D may correspond to TRBD1 or TRBD2 (5 bases each). This CDR3 spans 16 amino acids. V was clipped by 0 bases and J by 2 bases, with 14 bases between them. Per the germline V gene, CDR1 is MNHEY and CDR2 is SVGEGT. CDR3: CASSYSRRTLTYEQYF. The DNA for the CDR3 is TGTGCCAGCAGTTACTCGAGGAGGACATTGACCTACGAGCAGTACTTC.

The rearrangement links TRBV7-2 to TRBJ1-5, with D possibly being TRBD1 (5 bases). The CDR3 contains 19 residues. V was clipped by 5 bases and J by 2 bases, with 25 bases between them. CDR1 SGHTA and CDR2 FQGNSA come from the germline V gene. The CDR3 nucleotides are TGTGCCAGCAGCCCTTGGGACCGGGCGGGTAGAAAGGGCAATCAGCCCCAGCATTTT. This translates into CASSPWDRAGRKGNQPQHF.

The genes are TRBV4-3 and TRBJ1-1; D might be TRBD1 (5 bases). CDR1 LGHNA and CDR2 YSLEER come from the germline V gene. The ends were cut back, 1 base at V and 5 bases at J, with 20 bases in the middle. The CDR3 has 17 residues. CDR3 DNA: TGCGCCAGCAGCCAAGCGCTCGGGGCGCCCGGGGGGACTGAAGCTTTCTTT. It codes for CASSQALGAPGGTEAFF.

The chain links TRBV15 to TRBJ1-1; D gene uncertain. V gave up 6 bases and J gave up 0 bases, with 8 bases separating them. The germline gives CDR1 LNHNV, CDR2 YYDKDF (reference sequence). CDR3 size: 13 residues. CDR3 in DNA: TGTGCCACCAGACATACCCTGAACACTGAAGCTTTCTTT. It specifies CATRHTLNTEAFF.

Here the CDR3 reads CSVARSGGENYGYTF. In DNA form, the CDR3 reads TGCAGCGTTGCCCGCTCCGGGGGAGAAAACTATGGCTACACCTTC. The chain has TRBV29-1 and TRBJ1-2, with D perhaps matching TRBD1 (5 bases). Trimming pared 4 bases from V and 2 bases from J, leaving 17 bases between. The CDR3 extends over 15 amino acids. The germline CDR1 and CDR2 sequences are SQVTM and ANQGSEA.

The rearrangement joins TRBV4-3 to TRBJ2-5; no definite D call. The CDR3 is 13 residues long. Between the trimmed V and J ends, which lost 0 bases and 7 bases, there was a span of 9 bases. CDR1 is LGHNA, CDR2 YSLEER, per germline. The CDR3 nucleotides read TGCGCCAGCAGCCAAGATAGGGCGAGGACCCAGTACTTC. It specifies CASSQDRARTQYF.

This clone was counted a single time. The chain joins TRBV5-1 to TRBJ2-5; the match to TRBD2 covers 8 bases. Germline CDR1 and CDR2: SGHRS and YFSETQ. Trimming at V came to 4 bases and at J to 5 bases, leaving 10 bases not matched to a gene. CDR3 length: 15 residues. The CDR3 DNA reads TGCGCCAGCAGCCCCAAGTTAGCGGGGAGTGAGACCCAGTACTTC. This sequence encodes CASSPKLAGSETQYF.